A single sample is the source of the 25 T cell receptor beta chains below, sequenced in a study of shared clonotypes between healthy human individuals. The protocol was immunoSEQ multiplex PCR, while the TCRdb copy is restricted to in-frame clones and leaves out a portion. The sample has fewer than 700,000 clones, about 80% seen once. The sequenced material came from PBMCs. Receptors originate from a woman aged 40 to 49 in good health. Some clones in this sample may be carry-over from other donors' samples.

In nucleotides, the CDR3 is TGTGCCAGCAGTCGGGAGGACACCGGGGAGCTGTTTTTT. Translating it yields CASSREDTGELFF. The chain uses TRBV6-6 and TRBJ2-2; TRBD2 agrees at 7 bases. From germline, CDR1 is MNHNY and CDR2 SVGAGI (reference sequence). The ends lost 5 bases at V and 3 bases at J; junction bases unmatched: 0. The CDR3 has 13 amino acids.

The chain links TRBV9 to TRBJ1-1, with a weak D call TRBD1 (6 bases). Germline V gene data show CDR1 as SGDLS and CDR2 as YYNGEE. This CDR3 has 15 amino acids. The V end was cut by 0 bases, the J end by 4 bases, with 13 bases between. Here the CDR3 reads CASSVGDILFTEAFF. DNA for the CDR3: TGTGCCAGCAGCGTAGGGGACATCCTTTTCACTGAAGCTTTCTTT.

This clone showed up just a few times. The chain couples TRBV7-3 to TRBJ2-1; no firm D call. The ends were cut back, 1 base at V and 8 bases at J, with 15 bases in the middle. This CDR3 has 15 residues. Germline loops: CDR1 SGHTA, CDR2 FQGTGA. The CDR3 is CASSLNRAGVDEQFF. CDR3 nucleotide sequence: TGTGCCAGCAGCTTAAACAGAGCAGGAGTCGATGAGCAGTTCTTC.

V usage is TRBV10-1 and J usage is TRBJ2-2; possibly TRBD2 for D (6 bases). The CDR3 sequence is 16 residues long. Deletions cut 2 bases from V and 5 bases from J, with 15 bases between. The germline V gene has CDR1 WNHNN and CDR2 SYGVQD (reference sequence). DNA for the CDR3: TGCGCCAGCAGTGAGCCTGGACTAAAGGGAACCGGGGAGCTGTTTTTT. Protein sequence: CASSEPGLKGTGELFF.

The chain carries TRBV29-1 and TRBJ1-1, with TRBD1 matching 7 bases. With V trimmed by 5 bases and J by 0 bases, 6 bases remained unmatched. From germline, CDR1 is SQVTM and CDR2 ANQGSEA. The CDR3 totals 14 residues. The CDR3 here is CSVTTTGVNTEAFF. CDR3 DNA: TGCAGCGTTACTACAACAGGGGTGAACACTGAAGCTTTCTTT. The full variable domain, in which reference TRBV29-1 and TRBJ1-1 provide the parts outside the CDR3, is SAVISQKPSRDICQRGTSLTIQCQVDSQVTMMFWYRQQPGQSLTLIATANQGSEATYESGFVIDKFPISRPNLTFSTLTVSNMSPEDSSIYLCSVTTTGVNTEAFFGQGTRLTVV.

The V and J genes are TRBV27 and TRBJ1-2, with TRBD1 as a possible D gene (6 bases). The CDR3 has 13 residues. Trimming left V 2 bases short and J 8 bases short, with 12 bases between. CDR1 and CDR2 (germline): MNHEY, SMNVEV (reference sequence). CDR3 residues: CASSLTGQRGYTF. CDR3 nucleotide sequence: TGTGCCAGCAGTTTAACTGGACAGAGGGGCTACACCTTC.

As regards this clone: The missing conserved phenylalanine or tryptophan at the end of this CDR3 makes a read error likely. The chain combines TRBV27 with TRBJ2-7, with TRBD2 matching 7 bases. There are 14 residues in the CDR3. Germline V CDR1 and CDR2: MNHEY, SMNVEV (reference sequence). Unmatched junction bases numbered 8, after V lost 5 bases and J lost 4 bases. The CDR3 DNA reads TGTGCCAGCAGTATCAAGACTAGCTCATACGAGCAGTACTCC. Translated: CASSIKTSSYEQYS.

CDR3 sequence reads: CASSRLEGVSGANVLTF. The CDR3 bases are TGTGCCAGTAGTAGGTTGGAGGGTGTCTCTGGGGCCAACGTCCTGACTTTC. The genes are TRBV19 and TRBJ2-6; possible D gene TRBD2, 6 bases. The CDR3 length is 17 residues. Trimming left V 4 bases short and J 0 bases short, with 13 bases between. Germline loops: CDR1 LNHDA, CDR2 SQIVND (reference sequence). The entire variable domain, with the rest obtained from reference TRBV19 and TRBJ2-6, is as follows: DGGITQSPKYLFRKEGQNVTLSCEQNLNHDAMYWYRQDPGQGLRLIYYSQIVNDFQKGDIAEGYSVSREKKESFPLTVTSAQKNPTAFYLCASSRLEGVSGANVLTFGAGSRLTVL.

The chain employs TRBV20-1 and TRBJ2-1; D might be TRBD1 (6 bases). Germline assignment: CDR1 DFQATT and CDR2 SNEGSKA (reference sequence). V lost 6 bases to trimming and J lost 5 bases, with 8 bases between them. This CDR3 is 11 amino acids long. The CDR3 nucleotides read TGCAGTGCCCAGGGGAACAATGAGCAGTTCTTC. This translates into CSAQGNNEQFF.

In its sample, this clone was seen once. A far larger clone lies a single base away; this is likely a read error. The chain couples TRBV9 to TRBJ1-1, with D possibly TRBD1 on 5 matching bases. CDR1 SGDLS and CDR2 YYNGEE come from the germline V gene. The CDR3 has 13 amino acids. The CDR3 spells CASSKGMNTEDFF. The CDR3 DNA sequence: TGTGCCAGCAGCAAGGGGATGAACACTGAAGATTTCTTT.

The chain joins TRBV21-1 to TRBJ2-3; the D call in the table, TRBD2, was not verified against the DNA. TRBV21-1 is classified as a pseudogene. The CDR3 consists of 17 residues. Here the CDR3 reads CASRDKAGGPITDTQYF. CDR3 sequence (DNA): TGTGCCAGCAGAGATAAAGCGGGAGGGCCGATCACAGATACGCAGTATTTT.

This chain links TRBV18 with TRBJ2-7; D is uncertain. Germline CDR1 is KGHSH and CDR2 is LQKENI. CDR3 length equals 13 residues. Trimming pared 2 bases from V and 7 bases from J, leaving 12 bases between. The DNA of the CDR3 is TGTGCCAGCTCACCAGTGGGGTTGGGAGAGCAGTACTTC. Its protein product is CASSPVGLGEQYF.

This clone has a single count. The chain is built from TRBV27 and TRBJ1-5, with TRBD1 as a possible D gene (6 bases). Trimming removed 6 bases at V and 3 bases at J, with 15 bases between. Germline loops: CDR1 MNHEY, CDR2 SMNVEV (reference sequence). CDR3 length: 15 residues. DNA for the CDR3: TGTGCCAGCAGCACTACAGGGTTCCCCAATCAGCCCCAGCATTTT. Translation gives CASSTTGFPNQPQHF.

This clone was seen only a few times. The chain has TRBV19 and TRBJ1-1; 11 bases fit TRBD1. V lost 4 bases to trimming and J lost 3 bases; unmatched junction nucleotides: 4. In germline, CDR1 is LNHDA, CDR2 SQIVND (reference sequence). The CDR3 loop spans 15 amino acids. CDR3 DNA sequence: TGTGCCAGTAGTAACGGACAGGGGGCTTACACTGAAGCTTTCTTT. As protein: CASSNGQGAYTEAFF.

This clone showed up just once. CDR3 in DNA: TGTGCCAGCAGTGAAGATTTCCAGTCAGATACGCAGTATTTT. This codes for CASSEDFQSDTQYF. The chain is built from TRBV6-1 and TRBJ2-3; D call uncertain. The germline V gene encodes CDR1 MNHNS and CDR2 SASEGT. V lost 1 base, J lost 4 bases, and 9 bases lay in between. This CDR3 region has 14 residues.

The chain joins TRBV27 to TRBJ2-7; unclear D gene. Trimming stripped 5 bases from V and 3 bases from J, with 5 bases between. CDR3 length: 11 residues. CDR1 is MNHEY, CDR2 SMNVEV, per germline (reference sequence). The CDR3: CASSHGYEQYF. The CDR3 nucleotides are TGTGCCAGCAGTCACGGCTACGAGCAGTACTTC.

The chain links TRBV6-1 to TRBJ2-6, with D possibly matching TRBD1 (6 bases). Looked up from germline, CDR1 is MNHNS and CDR2 is SASEGT. Deletions cut 3 bases from V and 1 base from J, with 13 bases between. CDR3 size: 17 residues. The CDR3 region is CASSDRGPLSGANVLTF. Here the CDR3 DNA reads TGTGCCAGCAGTGACAGGGGTCCCTTATCTGGGGCCAACGTCCTGACTTTC.

The chain couples TRBV28 to TRBJ1-5, with 10 bases aligning to TRBD1. The CDR3 covers 16 residues. The germline V gene encodes CDR1 MDHEN and CDR2 SYDVKM. J was trimmed by 4 bases and V by 6 bases; bases with no gene match: 9. In nucleotides, the CDR3 is TGTGCCAGCAGCCTACCCGACAGGGGGCGAAATCAGCCCCAGCATTTT. It yields the protein CASSLPDRGRNQPQHF.

The CDR3, as DNA: TGTGCCAGCAGCTCCCGGGCTAGCGGGCCGACCTACAATGAGCAGTTCTTC. Its translation is CASSSRASGPTYNEQFF. The rearrangement links TRBV9 to TRBJ2-1; TRBD2 matches at 8 bases. From germline, CDR1 is SGDLS and CDR2 YYNGEE. Trimming removed 4 bases from V and 2 bases from J; junction bases left unmatched: 11. This CDR3 has 17 amino acids.

With regard to this clone: This likely came from a read error, as a far larger clone is one base away. The rearrangement joins TRBV30 to TRBJ2-5; D unclear. The CDR3 sequence is 14 residues long. Germline V lookup: CDR1 GTSNPN, CDR2 SVGIG (reference sequence). CDR3 in DNA: TGTGCCTGGGGTGTTAGAGCGCGGCGAGAGACCCAGTACTTC. Translated, it gives CAWGVRARRETQYF.

The chain recombines TRBV19 with TRBJ2-7; 7 bases align to TRBD1. Trimming cost V 6 bases and J 6 bases; bases outside gene matches: 8. The CDR3 sequence is 13 residues long. In germline, CDR1 is LNHDA, CDR2 SQIVND (reference sequence). The CDR3 DNA sequence: TGTGCCAGTAGCCAAATGAACAGGGGCGAGCAGTACTTC. It encodes CASSQMNRGEQYF. The full variable domain, rest sourced from reference TRBV19 and TRBJ2-7, is DGGITQSPKYLFRKEGQNVTLSCEQNLNHDAMYWYRQDPGQGLRLIYYSQIVNDFQKGDIAEGYSVSREKKESFPLTVTSAQKNPTAFYLCASSQMNRGEQYFGPGTRLTVT.

This clone turned up a few times. The gene calls are TRBV2 and TRBJ2-3, with unresolved D. The CDR3 totals 14 residues. V shed 3 bases and J shed 4 bases, with 11 bases lying between them. Per germline, CDR1 SNHLY and CDR2 FYNNEI. The CDR3 sequence: CASSDQVGSDTQYF. The CDR3 DNA sequence: TGTGCCAGCAGTGATCAGGTGGGCTCAGATACGCAGTATTTT.

The gene calls are TRBV6-5 and TRBJ2-5; 8 nucleotides align to TRBD1. The J call may be faulty, since TRBJ2-7 better matches the DNA end. The CDR3 sequence is 12 residues long. Germline CDR1 is MNHEY and CDR2 is SVGAGI. In DNA form, the CDR3 reads TGTGCCTCGTCGGCAGGGGGCGACGAGCAGTACTTC. It translates to CASSAGGDEQYF.

This clone was recorded at least ten times. The chain couples TRBV28 to TRBJ1-4, with 7 bases lining up with TRBD1. Germline assignment: CDR1 MDHEN and CDR2 SYDVKM. CDR3 size: 15 residues. V was clipped by 5 bases and J by 3 bases; unmatched bases: 6. CDR3 sequence reads: CASSTQTGPNEKLFF. In DNA, the CDR3 is TGTGCCAGCAGTACTCAGACAGGGCCTAATGAAAAACTGTTTTTT.

The chain couples TRBV19 to TRBJ1-3; 7 positions match TRBD1. Germline V gene lookup returns CDR1 LNHDA and CDR2 SQIVND (reference sequence). The CDR3 totals 14 residues. The ends lost 6 bases at V and 1 base at J; junction bases unmatched: 3. The CDR3 loop is CASRATGSGNTIYF. In nucleotides, the CDR3 is TGTGCCAGTAGGGCGACAGGGTCTGGAAACACCATATATTTT. Full variable domain (missing parts from reference TRBV19 and TRBJ1-3): DGGITQSPKYLFRKEGQNVTLSCEQNLNHDAMYWYRQDPGQGLRLIYYSQIVNDFQKGDIAEGYSVSREKKESFPLTVTSAQKNPTAFYLCASRATGSGNTIYFGEGSWLTVV.